Sequencing of this T cell receptor (beta chain) was carried out in a study of shared clonotypes between healthy human individuals. CD45RO-negative, CCR7-positively selected cells formed the naive CD8 fraction, excluding terminally differentiated effector memory CD45RA+ cells. The CDR3 runs 11 residues. Deletions cut 7 bases from V and 6 bases from J, with 6 bases between. Germline V CDR1 and CDR2: MNHEY, SVGAGI. Profiling relied on immunoSEQ multiplex PCR, and the TCRdb table lists in-frame clones only, not all of them. The sample yields approximately 2,200,000 clones, about 92% seen once. This chain uses TRBV6-5 with TRBJ2-2; a possible D gene is TRBD2 (6 bases). Input material: naive CD8+ T cells from PBMCs. This clonotype was sampled from a man between 18 and 35 years old in good health. Some clones in this sample may be carry-over from other donors' samples. DNA of the CDR3: TGTGCCAGCACTAGCGCCGGGGAGCTGTTTTTT. Its translation is CASTSAGELFF.